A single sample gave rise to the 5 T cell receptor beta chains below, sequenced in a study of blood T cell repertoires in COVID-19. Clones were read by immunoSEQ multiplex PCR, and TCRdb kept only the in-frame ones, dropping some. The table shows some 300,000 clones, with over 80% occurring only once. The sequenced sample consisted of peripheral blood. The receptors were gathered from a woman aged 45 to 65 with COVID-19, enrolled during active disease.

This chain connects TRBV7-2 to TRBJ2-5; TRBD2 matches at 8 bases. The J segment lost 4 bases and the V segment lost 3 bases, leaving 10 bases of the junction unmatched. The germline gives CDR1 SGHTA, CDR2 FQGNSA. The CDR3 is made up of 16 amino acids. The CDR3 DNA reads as TGTGCCAGCAGCTTTGACGGGAGGGCCCGAGGAGAGACCCAGTACTTC. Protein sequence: CASSFDGRARGETQYF.

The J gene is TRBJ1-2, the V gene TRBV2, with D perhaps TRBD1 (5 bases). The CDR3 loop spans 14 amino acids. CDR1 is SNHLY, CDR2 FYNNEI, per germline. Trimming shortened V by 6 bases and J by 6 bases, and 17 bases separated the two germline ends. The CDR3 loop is CASSSQAPQNGYTF. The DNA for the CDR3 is TGTGCCAGCAGCTCACAGGCCCCCCAGAATGGCTACACCTTC. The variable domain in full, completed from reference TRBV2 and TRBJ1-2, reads EPEVTQTPSHQVTQMGQEVILRCVPISNHLYFYWYRQILGQKVEFLVSFYNNEISEKSEIFDDQFSVERPDGSNFTLKIRSTKLEDSAMYFCASSSQAPQNGYTFGSGTRLTVV.

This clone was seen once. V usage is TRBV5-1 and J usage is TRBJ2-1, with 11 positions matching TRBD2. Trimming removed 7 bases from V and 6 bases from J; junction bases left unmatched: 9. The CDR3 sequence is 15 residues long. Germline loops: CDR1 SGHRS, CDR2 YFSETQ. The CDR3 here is CASSVLAGVSNEQFF. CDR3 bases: TGCGCCAGCTCCGTACTAGCGGGAGTGTCCAATGAGCAGTTCTTC.

The chain's CDR3 is CAISEQGAGFNQPQHF. The CDR3 region has the DNA TGTGCCATCAGTGAGCAGGGGGCAGGATTCAATCAGCCCCAGCATTTT. The V gene is TRBV10-3, the J gene TRBJ1-5; TRBD1 aligns across 8 bases. The CDR3 length is 16 residues. Trimming removed 2 bases from V and 3 bases from J; junction bases left unmatched: 6. Germline CDR1 and CDR2: ENHRY and SYGVKD.

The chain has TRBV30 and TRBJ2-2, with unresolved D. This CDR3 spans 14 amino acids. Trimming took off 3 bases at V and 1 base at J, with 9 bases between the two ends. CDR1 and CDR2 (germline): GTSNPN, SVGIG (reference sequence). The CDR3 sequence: CAWSPGWNTGELFF. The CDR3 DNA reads TGTGCCTGGAGCCCCGGTTGGAACACCGGGGAGCTGTTTTTT.